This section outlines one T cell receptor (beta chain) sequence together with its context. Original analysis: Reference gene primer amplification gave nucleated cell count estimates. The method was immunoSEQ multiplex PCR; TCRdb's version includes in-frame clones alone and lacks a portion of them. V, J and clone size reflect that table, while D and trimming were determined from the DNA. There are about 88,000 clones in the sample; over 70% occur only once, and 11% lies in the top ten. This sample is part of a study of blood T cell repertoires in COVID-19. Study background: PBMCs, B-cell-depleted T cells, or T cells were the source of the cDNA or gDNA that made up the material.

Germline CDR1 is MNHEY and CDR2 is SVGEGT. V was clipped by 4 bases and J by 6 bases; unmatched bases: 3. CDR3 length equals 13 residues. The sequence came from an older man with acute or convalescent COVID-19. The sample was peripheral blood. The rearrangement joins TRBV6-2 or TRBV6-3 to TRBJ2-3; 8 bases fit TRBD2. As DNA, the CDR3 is TGTGCCAGCAGTTTTAGCGGGACCGATACGCAGTATTTT. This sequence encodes CASSFSGTDTQYF.